The rows below give T cell receptor beta chains drawn from one sample of a study of blood T cell repertoires in COVID-19. Assay: immunoSEQ multiplex PCR; the TCRdb copy retains only in-frame clones and omits some. The sample holds 23,000 or so clones, 83% seen once. Sequences were obtained from peripheral blood. These TCRs come from a human donor in a cohort sampled during active COVID-19. Each CDR3 is given with its conserved first and last residue. Clone size is stated in some rows and not others, as once, few, many or a class when expanded.

V gene: TRBV11-2
J gene: TRBJ1-1
clone size: .
CDR3 protein: CASSLDRGAEAFF

V gene: TRBV18
J gene: TRBJ1-4
clone size: .
CDR3 protein: CASSPQSGSNEKLFF

V gene: TRBV7-6
J gene: TRBJ1-4
clone size: few
CDR3 protein: CASSSRDEKLFF

V gene: TRBV6-5
J gene: TRBJ1-5
clone size: few
CDR3 protein: CASSQAGGQPQHF

V gene: TRBV5-6
J gene: TRBJ1-5
clone size: few
CDR3 protein: CASSLGGRDNQPQHF

V gene: TRBV2
J gene: TRBJ2-7
clone size: .
CDR3 protein: CASSRETTYEQYF

V gene: TRBV19
J gene: TRBJ1-5
clone size: few
CDR3 protein: CASSPEPTGSNQPQHF

V gene: TRBV30
J gene: TRBJ2-7
clone size: .
CDR3 protein: CAWSSLTGGTYEQYF

V gene: TRBV4-2
J gene: TRBJ1-1
clone size: .
CDR3 protein: CASSQQQGGQNWYTEAFF

V gene: TRBV12-3/TRBV12-4
J gene: TRBJ1-5
clone size: .
CDR3 protein: CASSGGAGQPQHF

V gene: TRBV25-1
J gene: TRBJ1-1
clone size: .
CDR3 protein: CASTSLGTEAFF

V gene: TRBV11-2
J gene: TRBJ2-2
clone size: .
CDR3 protein: CASSRDRIATGELFF

V gene: TRBV6-5
J gene: TRBJ2-5
clone size: .
CDR3 protein: CASILRGGTQYF

V gene: TRBV30
J gene: TRBJ2-6
clone size: few
CDR3 protein: CAWSGASGGANVLTF

V gene: TRBV9
J gene: TRBJ1-5
clone size: .
CDR3 protein: CASSVGGVFRGMSNQPQHF

V gene: TRBV27
J gene: TRBJ2-1
clone size: .
CDR3 protein: CASTPVGGARYNEQFF

V gene: TRBV12-5
J gene: TRBJ2-1
clone size: .
CDR3 protein: CASGLPQGSKNEQFF

V gene: TRBV19
J gene: TRBJ2-3
clone size: .
CDR3 protein: CASSKTSGASTDTQYF

V gene: TRBV5-6
J gene: TRBJ1-2
clone size: .
CDR3 protein: CASSLPDSFANYGYTF

V gene: TRBV5-5
J gene: TRBJ2-7
clone size: .
CDR3 protein: CASSMDRVSFFYEQYF

V gene: TRBV7-9
J gene: TRBJ1-6
clone size: .
CDR3 protein: CASSSTPTGGNSPLHF

V gene: TRBV14
J gene: TRBJ2-1
clone size: .
CDR3 protein: CASRLTQGYNEQFF

V gene: TRBV5-1
J gene: TRBJ2-7
clone size: few
CDR3 protein: CASSLPQGASYEQYF

V gene: TRBV14
J gene: TRBJ2-1
clone size: .
CDR3 protein: CASSQEIVGNEQFF

V gene: TRBV9
J gene: TRBJ2-7
clone size: .
CDR3 protein: CASSVGGYYEQYF

V gene: TRBV23-1
J gene: TRBJ1-2
clone size: .
CDR3 protein: CASSQPGTAGMDYGYTF

V gene: TRBV29-1
J gene: TRBJ2-1
clone size: .
CDR3 protein: CSVSSGGYNEQFF

V gene: TRBV27
J gene: TRBJ2-1
clone size: .
CDR3 protein: CASSFPEYNEQFF

V gene: TRBV30
J gene: TRBJ1-2
clone size: .
CDR3 protein: CAWSPQGGRAGYTF

V gene: TRBV27
J gene: TRBJ1-5
clone size: .
CDR3 protein: CASSPGGSYLNNQPQHF

V gene: TRBV19
J gene: TRBJ2-3
clone size: .
CDR3 protein: CASSIGWGPDTQYF

V gene: TRBV4-2
J gene: TRBJ1-5
clone size: .
CDR3 protein: CASSPIGGGNQPQHF

V gene: TRBV4-1
J gene: TRBJ1-5
clone size: .
CDR3 protein: CASSRIPGKSQPQHF

V gene: TRBV28
J gene: TRBJ2-3
clone size: .
CDR3 protein: CASRTGNKDTQYF

V gene: TRBV5-4
J gene: TRBJ2-1
clone size: few
CDR3 protein: CASIDELTSGGALRYEQFF

V gene: TRBV28
J gene: TRBJ1-5
clone size: .
CDR3 protein: CASSSPGYSNQPQHF

V gene: TRBV19
J gene: TRBJ2-2
clone size: .
CDR3 protein: CASRASGVAGELFF

V gene: TRBV29-1
J gene: TRBJ1-1
clone size: .
CDR3 protein: CSVGQTNTEAFF

V gene: TRBV5-1
J gene: TRBJ2-7
clone size: once
CDR3 protein: CASSSGSTEEQYF

V gene: TRBV5-6
J gene: TRBJ1-4
clone size: once
CDR3 protein: CASSRRATNEKLFF

V gene: TRBV30
J gene: TRBJ1-5
clone size: .
CDR3 protein: CAWSAVPNQPQHF

V gene: TRBV3-1/TRBV3-2
J gene: TRBJ1-6
clone size: once
CDR3 protein: CASSQDIGDRGPSPLHF

V gene: TRBV7-9
J gene: TRBJ1-6
clone size: .
CDR3 protein: CASSETGWLDSPLHF

V gene: TRBV4-1
J gene: TRBJ2-7
clone size: .
CDR3 protein: CASSQDPAPGTLSYEQYF

V gene: TRBV11-2
J gene: TRBJ2-2
clone size: .
CDR3 protein: CASSSMTGFTGELFF

V gene: TRBV28
J gene: TRBJ2-7
clone size: .
CDR3 protein: CASSRFGQGAGEQYF

V gene: TRBV3-1/TRBV3-2
J gene: TRBJ1-1
clone size: .
CDR3 protein: CASRSGADTEAFF

V gene: TRBV21-1
J gene: TRBJ1-6
clone size: .
CDR3 protein: CASSKARGLALRGSYNSPLHF

V gene: TRBV28
J gene: TRBJ2-2
clone size: .
CDR3 protein: CASSEESANTGELFF

V gene: TRBV11-3
J gene: TRBJ2-1
clone size: .
CDR3 protein: CASSLVAPRTGGSEQFF

V gene: TRBV6-5
J gene: TRBJ1-1
clone size: .
CDR3 protein: CASSYSSMGAGTEAFF

V gene: TRBV19
J gene: TRBJ1-4
clone size: .
CDR3 protein: CATRRGGLEFEKLFF